This T cell receptor beta chain was found in a study of blood T cell repertoires in COVID-19. On the study more broadly: From T cells, B-cell-depleted T cells, or PBMCs came the material, which was cDNA or gDNA.

The Seattle patients, enrolled during active infection, were followed longitudinally. In the authors' workflow: How many nucleated cells were present was estimated from reference gene primer amplification. Generated by immunoSEQ multiplex PCR, the TCRdb table keeps only in-frame clones and is missing some. For V, J and clone size, that table is used; D and trimming come from the DNA. The sample yields some 350,000 clones, 85% to 90% seen once. V was cut by 0 bases and J by 3 bases, with 13 bases left in between. The CDR3 consists of 16 residues. Germline V gene sequence: CDR1 SGHAT, CDR2 FQNNGV. The receptor was derived from an older woman with COVID-19, enrolled during active disease. The rearrangement joins TRBV11-2 to TRBJ2-3; perhaps TRBD2 as D (6 bases). Sequences were obtained from peripheral blood. CDR3 amino acids: CASSLDPGVMTDTQYF. Written as DNA, the CDR3 is TGTGCCAGCAGCTTAGATCCGGGGGTAATGACAGATACGCAGTATTTT.